The rows below give T cell receptor beta chains drawn from one sample of a study of CD8 T cells in ankylosing spondylitis. TCRdb re-derived calls from the 5' RACE reads in MiXCR, one entry per CDR3 protein. The data contain over 700,000 distinct CDR3 sequences, 15% to 20% of them seen just once; the ten biggest clones take up 15% to 20%. The sequencing sample was made of blood, either unsorted or a sorted T cell fraction (not recorded which). The source of these receptors is a male donor with ankylosing spondylitis. CDR3s include the opening cysteine and the closing phenylalanine or tryptophan. A D gene is named only where the DNA matches it firmly. The listing skips clone size in some rows; elsewhere it reads once, few, many or a size class.

J gene: TRBJ2-7; V gene: TRBV11-2; clone size: few; D gene: -; CDR3 DNA: TGTGCCAGCAGCCCAGAAGGACAGATCTCCTACGAGCAGTACTTC; CDR3 protein: CASSPEGQISYEQYF
J gene: TRBJ1-1; V gene: TRBV7-9; clone size: -; D gene: -; CDR3 DNA: TGTGCCAGCAGCTTAGTTGCAGTGCGGGAGGAGAACACTGAAGCTTTCTTT; CDR3 protein: CASSLVAVREENTEAFF
J gene: TRBJ2-7; V gene: TRBV4-2; clone size: few; D gene: TRBD1; CDR3 DNA: TGTGCCAGCAGCTCACCGGGACAGGGGGGGAAGCAGTACTTC; CDR3 protein: CASSSPGQGGKQYF
J gene: TRBJ2-7; V gene: TRBV20-1; clone size: -; D gene: -; CDR3 DNA: TGCAGTGCTAGAGACAGGGCTTCTTCCTACGAGCAGTACTTC; CDR3 protein: CSARDRASSYEQYF
J gene: TRBJ2-1; V gene: TRBV5-1; clone size: -; D gene: -; CDR3 DNA: TGCGCCAGCAGCTTGGTTAGCTATGAGCAGTTCTTC; CDR3 protein: CASSLVSYEQFF
J gene: TRBJ1-2; V gene: TRBV5-5; clone size: few; D gene: TRBD1; CDR3 DNA: TGTGCCAGCAGCTTCGGAACCGGGACAGGGGACGGCTACACCTTC; CDR3 protein: CASSFGTGTGDGYTF
J gene: TRBJ2-4; V gene: TRBV27; clone size: few; D gene: -; CDR3 DNA: TGTGCCAGCAGTTCTCTCGGCAAGACCAAAAACATTCAGTACTTC; CDR3 protein: CASSSLGKTKNIQYF
J gene: TRBJ2-1; V gene: TRBV29-1; clone size: -; D gene: -; CDR3 DNA: TGCAGCGCGGGGCAGGGCGGCGGTGAGCAGTTCTTC; CDR3 protein: CSAGQGGGEQFF
J gene: TRBJ2-2; V gene: TRBV11-2; clone size: few; D gene: -; CDR3 DNA: TGTGCCAGCAGCTTACTTCCCCCAGCAGGTGGTTACACCGGGGAGCTGTTTTTT; CDR3 protein: CASSLLPPAGGYTGELFF
J gene: TRBJ2-7; V gene: TRBV4-1; clone size: -; D gene: -; CDR3 DNA: TGCGCCAGCAGCCAAGGGTTAGGGAGCAACGAGCAGTACTTC; CDR3 protein: CASSQGLGSNEQYF
J gene: TRBJ2-3; V gene: TRBV11-2; clone size: few; D gene: TRBD2; CDR3 DNA: TGTGCCAGCAGCTCCGGGACTAGAGGCACAGATACGCAGTATTTT; CDR3 protein: CASSSGTRGTDTQYF
J gene: TRBJ1-5; V gene: TRBV12-3/TRBV12-4; clone size: few; D gene: -; CDR3 DNA: TGTGCCAGCAGCTACGGTAAAGATCAGCCCCAGCATTTT; CDR3 protein: CASSYGKDQPQHF
J gene: TRBJ2-5; V gene: TRBV19; clone size: -; D gene: -; CDR3 DNA: TGTGCCAGTTCACGGGGGGCGGCGGTAGAGACCCAGTACTTC; CDR3 protein: CASSRGAAVETQYF
J gene: TRBJ1-2; V gene: TRBV12-3/TRBV12-4; clone size: -; D gene: TRBD1; CDR3 DNA: TGTGCCAGCAGAAAGACAGGGTTTAGCTATGGCTACACCTTC; CDR3 protein: CASRKTGFSYGYTF
J gene: TRBJ1-1; V gene: TRBV5-1; clone size: few; D gene: -; CDR3 DNA: TGCGCCAGCAGCTTGGCCTTGGAGAGGAAGAACACTGAAGCTTTCTTT; CDR3 protein: CASSLALERKNTEAFF
J gene: TRBJ2-1; V gene: TRBV15; clone size: few; D gene: TRBD1; CDR3 DNA: TGTGCCACCAGCAGAGATGGGACAGGTCACTCCTACAATGAGCAGTTCTTC; CDR3 protein: CATSRDGTGHSYNEQFF
J gene: TRBJ1-5; V gene: TRBV9; clone size: -; D gene: -; CDR3 DNA: TGTGCCAGCAGCGTTGCAGGGGCTAGCAATCAGCCCCAGCATTTT; CDR3 protein: CASSVAGASNQPQHF
J gene: TRBJ1-5; V gene: TRBV12-3/TRBV12-4; clone size: -; D gene: -; CDR3 DNA: TGTGCCAGCAGTTTAAGCAGGGGTGGCAATCAGCCCCAGCATTTT; CDR3 protein: CASSLSRGGNQPQHF
J gene: TRBJ2-2; V gene: TRBV12-3/TRBV12-4; clone size: few; D gene: TRBD1; CDR3 DNA: TGTGCCAGCTTGACAGGGTCGACCCATACCGGGGAGCTGTTTTTT; CDR3 protein: CASLTGSTHTGELFF
J gene: TRBJ1-2; V gene: TRBV20-1; clone size: few; D gene: TRBD1; CDR3 DNA: TGCAGTGTCTCCCGGGGACAGGGGGCCCTTAACTATGGCTACACCTTC; CDR3 protein: CSVSRGQGALNYGYTF
J gene: TRBJ2-3; V gene: TRBV20-1; clone size: few; D gene: -; CDR3 DNA: TGCAGTGCCATTGACAACACAGATACGCAGTATTTT; CDR3 protein: CSAIDNTDTQYF
J gene: TRBJ2-1; V gene: TRBV7-9; clone size: -; D gene: TRBD1; CDR3 DNA: TGTGCCAGCAGCTTGGAGGGACAGGGGATTTCCTACAATGAGCAGTTCTTC; CDR3 protein: CASSLEGQGISYNEQFF
J gene: TRBJ2-3; V gene: TRBV28; clone size: few; D gene: TRBD1; CDR3 DNA: TGTGCCAGCAGTTTATCAGTAGGACAGGGGCCTTGGGTCACAGATACGCAGTATTTT; CDR3 protein: CASSLSVGQGPWVTDTQYF
J gene: TRBJ1-2; V gene: TRBV5-5; clone size: few; D gene: TRBD1; CDR3 DNA: TGTGCCAGCAGCCAATACAGGGGGGATGATGGCTACACCTTC; CDR3 protein: CASSQYRGDDGYTF
J gene: TRBJ1-6; V gene: TRBV7-9; clone size: many; D gene: TRBD1; CDR3 DNA: TGTGCCAGCAGCTTACAGGGGGAAGGATCACCCCTCCACTTT; CDR3 protein: CASSLQGEGSPLHF
J gene: TRBJ1-5; V gene: TRBV12-3/TRBV12-4; clone size: -; D gene: TRBD1; CDR3 DNA: TGTGCCAGCAGTTTACGGGGAGGGGGCAATGGGCCCCAGCATTTT; CDR3 protein: CASSLRGGGNGPQHF
J gene: TRBJ2-3; V gene: TRBV11-2; clone size: -; D gene: -; CDR3 DNA: TGTGCCAGCAGCGAGGAGGTTTCAGATACGCAGTATTTT; CDR3 protein: CASSEEVSDTQYF
J gene: TRBJ1-1; V gene: TRBV20-1; clone size: -; D gene: TRBD1; CDR3 DNA: TGCAGTGCTAGAGATAGGCGACAGGGGGGTCACACTGAAGCTTTCTTT; CDR3 protein: CSARDRRQGGHTEAFF
J gene: TRBJ2-5; V gene: TRBV11-2; clone size: many; D gene: TRBD2; CDR3 DNA: TGTGCCAGCAGCTTCGTAGCGGGAGGGTATGAGACCCAGTACTTC; CDR3 protein: CASSFVAGGYETQYF
J gene: TRBJ2-7; V gene: TRBV7-9; clone size: -; D gene: -; CDR3 DNA: TGTGCCAGCAGCAGAAGACAGGACCACTCCTACGAGCAGTACTTC; CDR3 protein: CASSRRQDHSYEQYF
J gene: TRBJ2-7; V gene: TRBV12-3/TRBV12-4; clone size: many; D gene: -; CDR3 DNA: TGTGCCAGCAGTTTAGCAAGGTACGAGCAGTACTTC; CDR3 protein: CASSLARYEQYF
J gene: TRBJ2-6; V gene: TRBV10-3; clone size: few; D gene: -; CDR3 DNA: TGTGCCATCGGAGGTGGGCAGGGGAAAGGGGCCAACGTCCTGACTTTC; CDR3 protein: CAIGGGQGKGANVLTF
J gene: TRBJ1-6; V gene: TRBV11-2; clone size: -; D gene: -; CDR3 DNA: TGTGCCAGTTCCGGGACTATTTCACCCCTCCACTTT; CDR3 protein: CASSGTISPLHF
J gene: TRBJ2-1; V gene: TRBV12-3/TRBV12-4; clone size: -; D gene: TRBD2; CDR3 DNA: TGTGCCAGCAGTAGCGGGAGGGGGGGCCCCGATGAGCAGTTCTTC; CDR3 protein: CASSSGRGGPDEQFF
J gene: TRBJ2-5; V gene: TRBV12-3/TRBV12-4; clone size: many; D gene: -; CDR3 DNA: TGTGCCAGCAGTCACAGGGCGCAAGAGACCCAGTACTTC; CDR3 protein: CASSHRAQETQYF
J gene: TRBJ1-1; V gene: TRBV5-1; clone size: -; D gene: -; CDR3 DNA: TGCGCCAGCAGCTCGGCTGGGGAGAACACTGAAGCTTTCTTT; CDR3 protein: CASSSAGENTEAFF
J gene: TRBJ1-3; V gene: TRBV2; clone size: few; D gene: TRBD1; CDR3 DNA: TGTGCCAGTAACAGGGGCCCCTCTGGAAACACCATATATTTT; CDR3 protein: CASNRGPSGNTIYF
J gene: TRBJ2-2; V gene: TRBV6-1; clone size: few; D gene: TRBD2; CDR3 DNA: TGTGCCAGCAGCCGCGGGACTAAAAGTACCGGGGAGCTGTTTTTT; CDR3 protein: CASSRGTKSTGELFF
J gene: TRBJ2-3; V gene: TRBV10-3; clone size: few; D gene: TRBD1; CDR3 DNA: TGTGCCATCAGTGGCCCTTCCCTGAACAGGGGGCAGACAGATACGCAGTATTTT; CDR3 protein: CAISGPSLNRGQTDTQYF
J gene: TRBJ2-7; V gene: TRBV7-8; clone size: -; D gene: TRBD1; CDR3 DNA: TGTGCCAGCAGCATCCTCCTACAGGGGGCCTACGAGCAGTACTTC; CDR3 protein: CASSILLQGAYEQYF
J gene: TRBJ2-5; V gene: TRBV6-5; clone size: few; D gene: -; CDR3 DNA: TGTGCCAGCAGTTCAGGCCGGGGGTGGACCCAGTACTTC; CDR3 protein: CASSSGRGWTQYF
J gene: TRBJ2-7; V gene: TRBV6-1; clone size: -; D gene: -; CDR3 DNA: TGTGCCAGCAGTACGGACAGCCTTTACCCCTACGAGCAGTACTTC; CDR3 protein: CASSTDSLYPYEQYF
J gene: TRBJ2-7; V gene: TRBV5-1; clone size: few; D gene: -; CDR3 DNA: TGCGCCAGCAGCTTGAACAGGGGGGGAGATTACGAGCAGTACTTC; CDR3 protein: CASSLNRGGDYEQYF
J gene: TRBJ2-1; V gene: TRBV2; clone size: many; D gene: -; CDR3 DNA: TGTGCCAGCAGTGAGAGGGCGGGCTCTTTTAATGAGCAGTTCTTC; CDR3 protein: CASSERAGSFNEQFF
J gene: TRBJ2-7; V gene: TRBV7-9; clone size: few; D gene: -; CDR3 DNA: TGTGCCAGCGGCCCACAGGGAGGGGTTTACGAGCAGTACTTC; CDR3 protein: CASGPQGGVYEQYF
J gene: TRBJ2-7; V gene: TRBV6-2/TRBV6-3; clone size: many; D gene: -; CDR3 DNA: TGTGCCAGCACCCCCAGACTCCTGACCTACGAGCAGTACTTC; CDR3 protein: CASTPRLLTYEQYF
J gene: TRBJ2-6; V gene: TRBV12-3/TRBV12-4; clone size: -; D gene: -; CDR3 DNA: TGTGCCAGCAGCGGGGGACAGTTCTCTGGGGCCAACGTCCTGACTTTC; CDR3 protein: CASSGGQFSGANVLTF
J gene: TRBJ2-3; V gene: TRBV24-1; clone size: few; D gene: -; CDR3 DNA: TGTGCCACCAGTGAACCCGTCACAGATACGCAGTATTTT; CDR3 protein: CATSEPVTDTQYF
J gene: TRBJ1-2; V gene: TRBV7-9; clone size: few; D gene: -; CDR3 DNA: TGTGCCAGCAGCTTAGCGGAGGCAGTCCGCCATGGCTACACCTTC; CDR3 protein: CASSLAEAVRHGYTF
J gene: TRBJ2-7; V gene: TRBV27; clone size: few; D gene: TRBD2; CDR3 DNA: TGTGCCAGCAGTCTCGGCGGGGGGGCCTGGAGGGAGCAGTACTTC; CDR3 protein: CASSLGGGAWREQYF